The 4 T cell receptor beta chains presented below share a single source sample, sequenced in a study of OX40 agonist ivuxolimab in advanced cancers. Assay: immunoSEQ multiplex PCR; the TCRdb copy retains only in-frame clones and omits some. The sample shows tens of thousands of clones, 86% of them seen only once. The input for sequencing was CD4+ or CD8+ T cells sorted from blood, taken in a trial of the OX40 agonist ivuxolimab. All receptors derive from an adult with an advanced solid tumor such as melanoma, head and neck, liver or kidney cancer.

This rearrangement joins TRBV19 to TRBJ1-2, with 10 bases identical to TRBD1. The germline CDR1 and CDR2 sequences are LNHDA and SQIVND (reference sequence). Trimming cost V 5 bases and J 1 base; bases outside gene matches: 7. The CDR3 extends over 16 amino acids. Here the CDR3 reads CASSSRQGAFNYGYTF. CDR3 in DNA: TGTGCCAGTAGTTCCCGACAGGGGGCATTTAACTATGGCTACACCTTC.

The chain combines TRBV19 with TRBJ2-1; no definite D call. CDR3 size: 13 residues. The germline CDR1 and CDR2 sequences are LNHDA and SQIVND (reference sequence). Trimming pared 4 bases from V and 3 bases from J, leaving 7 bases between. The CDR3: CASSSSLYNEQFF. As DNA, the CDR3 is TGTGCCAGTAGTAGTTCCCTCTACAATGAGCAGTTCTTC. Filled out from reference TRBV19 and TRBJ2-1, the complete variable domain reads DGGITQSPKYLFRKEGQNVTLSCEQNLNHDAMYWYRQDPGQGLRLIYYSQIVNDFQKGDIAEGYSVSREKKESFPLTVTSAQKNPTAFYLCASSSSLYNEQFFGPGTRLTVL.

The chain carries TRBV6-1 and TRBJ2-7; D possibly uses TRBD1 or TRBD2 (5 bases each). Germline values: CDR1 MNHNS, CDR2 SASEGT. There are 15 residues in the CDR3. V lost 7 bases, J lost 0 bases, and 16 bases lay in between. The CDR3: CASKNEGLSSYEQYF. The DNA of the CDR3 is TGTGCCAGCAAGAACGAGGGGCTTAGCTCCTACGAGCAGTACTTC.

A note on this clone: This specimen includes other DNA sequences encoding the same CDR3. The CDR3 DNA follows: TGCGCCAGCAGCTTGGCGGGGGATCAGCCCCAGCATTTT. Translation: CASSLAGDQPQHF. V is TRBV5-1 and J is TRBJ1-5; TRBD1 might be the D (5 bases). This CDR3 region has 13 residues. Trimming stripped 0 bases from V and 5 bases from J, with 6 bases between. The V gene's germline CDR1 is SGHRS and CDR2 YFSETQ.